The 9 T cell receptor beta chains below come from one sample, sequenced in a study of molecular identifiers for immune sequencing clone quantification. Each CDR3 protein gets one entry after TCRdb re-called the PCR reads with MiXCR. The sample lists some 70,000 distinct CDR3 sequences, approximately 18% occurring once. The sample comprised naive CD8+ T cells from blood, with Jurkat cell RNA spiked in. Subset meaning: FACS-sorted CD8+CD4-CCR7+CD45RA+ naive T cells. Receptor source: a human donor in good health. Some libraries in this study had Jurkat cell RNA spiked in.

This clonotype was detected ten times or more. The rearrangement links TRBV4-1 to TRBJ1-4, with D perhaps matching TRBD1 (5 bases). Deletions cut 2 bases from V and 7 bases from J, with 11 bases between. The CDR3 runs to 14 residues. CDR1 and CDR2 (germline): MGHRA, YSYEKL. In DNA, the CDR3 is TGCGCCAGCAGCCAAATGGGGGGAAGTGAAAAACTGTTTTTT. Its protein is CASSQMGGSEKLFF.

This clonotype has ten or more counts. V usage is TRBV29-1 and J usage is TRBJ1-2; 7 positions match TRBD1. Germline lookup yields CDR1 SQVTM and CDR2 ANQGSEA. Germline trimming cut 5 bases from V and 6 bases from J; bases unmatched to any gene: 6. The CDR3 totals 12 residues. CDR3 bases: TGCAGCGTTTTAGGGGGCGTAGATGGCTACACCTTC. It translates to CSVLGGVDGYTF.

The chain is built from TRBV27 and TRBJ2-7; D call uncertain. CDR3 length equals 13 residues. V shed 8 bases and J shed 1 base, with 12 bases lying between them. Germline assignment: CDR1 MNHEY and CDR2 SMNVEV (reference sequence). CDR3 DNA: TGTGCCAGCCGTCCAATTCAATCCTACGAGCAGTACTTC. It codes for CASRPIQSYEQYF.

This clonotype was recorded many times. The rearrangement links TRBV10-3 to TRBJ2-2; 9 bases match TRBD2. The J segment lost 6 bases and the V segment lost 1 base, leaving 6 bases of the junction unmatched. The CDR3 is made up of 16 amino acids. CDR1 is ENHRY, CDR2 SYGVKD, per germline. Written as DNA, the CDR3 is TGTGCCATCAGTGAGTTAGCGGGAGTTTCGGCCGGGGAGCTGTTTTTT. This sequence encodes CAISELAGVSAGELFF.

Points on this clonotype: A read error is possible here, since a much larger clone lies one base away. This sequence joins TRBV28 and TRBJ2-7; D unresolved. Germline V gene lookup returns CDR1 MDHEN and CDR2 SYDVKM. This CDR3 region has 11 residues. The DNA of the CDR3 is TGTACCAGCAGTGTTCTCCACGAGCAGTACTTC. It yields the protein CTSSVLHEQYF.

The chain combines TRBV11-2 with TRBJ1-2; maybe TRBD1 (5 bases). V was trimmed by 8 bases and J by 6 bases, leaving 19 bases between them. Germline V gene lookup returns CDR1 SGHAT and CDR2 FQNNGV. The CDR3 totals 14 residues. The CDR3: CASGSPWGDHGYTF. The CDR3 DNA follows: TGTGCCAGCGGCTCCCCATGGGGGGATCATGGCTACACCTTC.

This clonotype was seen repeatedly, ten times or more. The chain is built from TRBV2 and TRBJ2-3; 11 nucleotides agree with TRBD1. The CDR3 length is 16 residues. Trimming took 2 bases from V and 4 from J; bases not matched to a gene: 5. Per the germline V gene, CDR1 is SNHLY and CDR2 is FYNNEI. The CDR3 spells CASSEWRTGGADTQYF. The CDR3 nucleotides read TGTGCCAGCAGTGAATGGAGGACAGGGGGCGCAGATACGCAGTATTTT.

Regarding this clonotype: A much larger clonotype is one base distant, so this may be a read error. The V gene is TRBV13, the J gene TRBJ2-7, with D hard to call. CDR3 length: 12 amino acids. Germline CDR1 and CDR2: PRHDT and FYEKMQ (reference sequence). The CDR3 loop is CASSSSSYERYF. CDR3 in DNA: TGTGCCAGCAGCTCATCCTCCTACGAGCGGTACTTC.

This clonotype was counted ten times or more. The rearrangement links TRBV11-1 to TRBJ2-3, with TRBD2 matching over 7 bases. CDR1 is SGHAT and CDR2 is FQDESV in the germline V gene (reference sequence). The CDR3 has 18 amino acids. J gave up 4 bases and V 2 bases, and 15 bases lay outside the gene matches. This chain's CDR3 is CASSLSFTAGASADTQYF. CDR3 coding DNA: TGTGCCAGCAGCTTATCCTTTACCGCGGGAGCTTCGGCAGATACGCAGTATTTT.